The 29 T cell receptor beta chains reported below all come from one sample, sequenced in a study of identical twins. TCRdb re-analysed the 5' RACE reads in MiXCR, keeping a single row per CDR3 protein. The table has about 470,000 distinct CDR3 sequences, 20% to 25% seen once. This sample also belongs to another study, concerning T cells expressing NK-cell markers.

Sample: CD4+ T cells sorted from blood. The receptors shown here come from a woman under 30 in good health.

This rearrangement joins TRBV7-9 to TRBJ1-1; D may be TRBD1 (5 bases). Germline V gene sequence: CDR1 SEHNR, CDR2 FQNEAQ (reference sequence). This CDR3 is 15 amino acids long. The ends were cut back, 2 bases at V and 1 base at J, with 11 bases in the middle. For the CDR3, the DNA is TGTGCCAGCAGCTTACAGACAGTCGAGAACACTGAAGCTTTCTTT. Protein: CASSLQTVENTEAFF.

This clonotype was counted only a few times. The rearrangement uses TRBV4-1 and TRBJ2-2; D remains unclear. Germline loops: CDR1 MGHRA, CDR2 YSYEKL. The ends were cut back, 0 bases at V and 1 base at J, with 15 bases in the middle. The length of the CDR3 is 18 residues. This CDR3 is CASSQDFSFPENTGELFF. The DNA for the CDR3 is TGCGCCAGCAGCCAAGATTTCTCCTTTCCGGAGAACACCGGGGAGCTGTTTTTT.

The chain is built from TRBV5-1 and TRBJ2-3, with D tentatively TRBD2 (5 bases). CDR3 length: 14 residues. Germline V gives CDR1 SGHRS, CDR2 YFSETQ. Trimming removed 4 bases from V and 3 bases from J, with 12 bases in between. This chain's CDR3 is CASSLGEPTDTQYF. The CDR3, as DNA: TGCGCCAGCAGCCTTGGGGAGCCGACAGATACGCAGTATTTT.

This clonotype was counted only a few times. V and J are TRBV20-1 and TRBJ2-3, with D unclear. Germline V gene data show CDR1 as DFQATT and CDR2 as SNEGSKA (reference sequence). V was trimmed by 3 bases and J by 2 bases, leaving 18 bases between them. The CDR3 contains 16 residues. The CDR3 coding sequence is TGCAGTGCTAGCCGAATGACCCACACCCTCACAGATACGCAGTATTTT. Translation: CSASRMTHTLTDTQYF.

This clonotype was detected only a few times. The chain carries TRBV6-5 and TRBJ2-3, with 10 bases that match TRBD1. The CDR3 loop spans 16 amino acids. Per germline, CDR1 MNHEY and CDR2 SVGAGI. Trimming removed 0 bases from V and 6 bases from J; junction bases left unmatched: 6. The CDR3 loop is CASSYSLGQGKDTQYF. The CDR3 coding sequence is TGTGCCAGCAGTTACTCGTTGGGACAGGGGAAGGATACGCAGTATTTT.

This clonotype came up a few times. The rearrangement uses TRBV15 and TRBJ2-1; D possibly corresponds to TRBD2 (6 bases). The CDR3 has 15 amino acids. The germline CDR1 and CDR2 sequences are LNHNV and YYDKDF (reference sequence). V lost 4 bases and J 4 bases, leaving 14 bases between the germline ends. DNA for the CDR3: TGTGCCACCAGCATGGGACTTGACAATTACAATGAGCAGTTCTTC. It codes for CATSMGLDNYNEQFF.

This chain uses TRBV29-1 with TRBJ1-4; D is undetermined. The CDR3 length is 12 residues. The V end was cut by 4 bases, the J end by 6 bases, with 9 bases between. Germline CDR1 is SQVTM and CDR2 is ANQGSEA. CDR3 protein: CSVVSLDEKLFF. CDR3 DNA sequence: TGCAGCGTTGTCTCGCTTGATGAAAAACTGTTTTTT.

This clonotype occurred a few times. The genes are TRBV29-1 and TRBJ2-7; weak D call: TRBD2 (5 bases). Germline V lookup: CDR1 SQVTM, CDR2 ANQGSEA. With 1 base removed from V and 6 bases from J, the gap between germline ends came to 13 bases. The CDR3 loop spans 13 amino acids. The CDR3 DNA sequence: TGCAGCGTTGAAGTCGGTCCCGAGGGCGAGCAGTACTTC. Residues: CSVEVGPEGEQYF.

The genes are TRBV3-1 and TRBJ2-1; no clear D. Germline V CDR1 and CDR2: LGHDT, YNNKEL (reference sequence). Trimming took 1 base from V and 10 from J, leaving 20 bases between them. The CDR3 sequence is 16 residues long. CDR3 sequence reads: CASSQALKMRRREQFF. The CDR3, as DNA: TGTGCCAGCAGCCAAGCGCTTAAGATGAGACGACGGGAGCAGTTCTTC.

The rearrangement links TRBV20-1 to TRBJ2-5, with 9 nucleotides matching TRBD1. Germline loops: CDR1 DFQATT, CDR2 SNEGSKA (reference sequence). This CDR3 has 14 residues. V gave up 2 bases and J gave up 1 base; unmatched junction bases: 2. CDR3 coding DNA: TGCAGTGCTAGACAGACAGGGGGCCAAGAGACCCAGTACTTC. Its protein product is CSARQTGGQETQYF.

This clonotype showed up just a few times. The chain combines TRBV5-1 with TRBJ2-3; no definite D call. The CDR3 length is 16 residues. V lost 4 bases and J 4 bases, leaving 19 bases between the germline ends. Looked up from germline, CDR1 is SGHRS and CDR2 is YFSETQ. The DNA for the CDR3 is TGCGCCAGCAGCCCGAGCCTTGATATATATCCAGATACGCAGTATTTT. It translates to CASSPSLDIYPDTQYF.

The chain couples TRBV4-2 to TRBJ1-2; no firm D call. V was shortened by 4 bases and J by 3 bases, with 15 bases between the two germline ends. Germline V lookup: CDR1 LGHNA, CDR2 YNFKEQ. The CDR3 spans 15 residues. The CDR3 nucleotides read TGTGCCAGCAGCCTTCCAGGAGTGGTCTACTATGGCTACACCTTC. Protein: CASSLPGVVYYGYTF.

Only a few counts were recorded for this clonotype. The gene calls are TRBV5-1 and TRBJ2-5; D tentatively reads TRBD1 or TRBD2 (5 bases each). Germline CDR1 SGHRS, CDR2 YFSETQ. V was shortened by 6 bases and J by 2 bases, with 14 bases between the two germline ends. The CDR3 is 14 amino acids. CDR3 sequence: CASTQTWGQETQYF. The CDR3 DNA sequence: TGCGCCAGCACCCAAACCTGGGGGCAAGAGACCCAGTACTTC.

The chain employs TRBV4-3 and TRBJ2-6; D not certain. This CDR3 is 16 amino acids long. Germline V gene data show CDR1 as LGHNA and CDR2 as YSLEER. V was clipped by 1 base and J by 1 base, with 8 bases between them. This chain's CDR3 is CASSQAWGSGANVLTF. CDR3 nucleotides: TGCGCCAGCAGCCAAGCATGGGGTTCTGGGGCCAACGTCCTGACTTTC.

The sample holds a few counts of this clonotype. The chain joins TRBV6-2 or TRBV6-3 to TRBJ2-4; no definite D call. Germline V CDR1 and CDR2: MNHEY, SVGEGT. The CDR3 runs 16 residues. Trimming left V 5 bases short and J 0 bases short, with 14 bases between. CDR3: CASSPPTVLAKNIQYF. Here the CDR3 DNA reads TGTGCCAGCAGTCCCCCGACCGTACTAGCCAAAAACATTCAGTACTTC.

The V and J genes are TRBV4-3 and TRBJ2-1; the D gene is possibly TRBD2 (6 bases). CDR3 size: 15 residues. Germline CDR1 is LGHNA and CDR2 is YSLEER. V shed 2 bases and J shed 4 bases, with 12 bases lying between them. CDR3: CASSQTPGSYNEQFF. CDR3 nucleotide sequence: TGCGCCAGCAGCCAAACCCCCGGGAGTTACAATGAGCAGTTCTTC.

The V and J genes are TRBV6-2 or TRBV6-3 and TRBJ1-5; 10 bases match TRBD1. J was trimmed by 9 bases and V by 8 bases; bases with no gene match: 4. Germline lookup yields CDR1 MNHEY and CDR2 SVGEGT. The CDR3 length is 12 residues. CDR3 coding DNA: TGTGCCAGCCAGACAGGGGGCCCGCCCCAGCATTTT. Translation gives CASQTGGPPQHF.

This chain links TRBV12-3 or TRBV12-4 with TRBJ2-5, with D perhaps matching TRBD2 (5 bases). The CDR3 length is 13 residues. Between the trimmed V and J ends, which lost 3 bases and 5 bases, there was a span of 10 bases. CDR3 region: CASSFQRRETQYF. DNA for the CDR3: TGTGCCAGCAGTTTTCAGCGGCGGGAGACCCAGTACTTC.

The rearrangement links TRBV29-1 to TRBJ2-7; D not resolved. Germline CDR1 SQVTM, CDR2 ANQGSEA. The CDR3 covers 13 residues. V was shortened by 7 bases and J by 0 bases, with 13 bases between the two germline ends. The CDR3 here is CSALFPSSYEQYF. The CDR3 DNA follows: TGCAGCGCGCTATTCCCGAGCTCCTACGAGCAGTACTTC.

The chain uses TRBV5-6 and TRBJ2-3; D not resolved. V was shortened by 2 bases and J by 2 bases, with 9 bases between the two germline ends. The CDR3 totals 14 residues. Germline lookup yields CDR1 SGHDT and CDR2 YYEEEE. CDR3 DNA: TGTGCCAGCAGCTTTGGGGTCGTCACAGATACGCAGTATTTT. Protein: CASSFGVVTDTQYF.

With respect to this clonotype: The junction shows a germline mismatch at one end, possibly a read error. The V call is TRBV6-5, the J call TRBJ1-3; D call uncertain. The CDR3 spans 14 residues. Looked up from germline, CDR1 is MNHEY and CDR2 is SVGAGI. In DNA form, the CDR3 reads TGTGCCAGCAGTTACTCGAGAAGCAGAAACACCATCTATTTT. This sequence encodes CASSYSRSRNTIYF.

This clonotype was recorded many times. The chain carries TRBV12-3 or TRBV12-4 and TRBJ1-1, with TRBD1 identical over 8 bases. This CDR3 contains 14 residues. Trimming removed 3 bases from V and 5 bases from J; junction bases left unmatched: 5. This CDR3 is CASSFKQGATEAFF. In DNA form, the CDR3 reads TGTGCCAGCAGTTTTAAGCAGGGGGCGACTGAAGCTTTCTTT.

This clonotype came up a few times. The chain recombines TRBV29-1 with TRBJ2-1; 7 bases are a match to TRBD1. This CDR3 is built from 14 residues. Germline lookup yields CDR1 SQVTM and CDR2 ANQGSEA. V lost 5 bases and J lost 1; bases outside the gene matches: 5. CDR3 protein: CSVPQGWSYNEQFF. CDR3 coding DNA: TGCAGCGTTCCACAGGGGTGGTCCTACAATGAGCAGTTCTTC.

This clonotype was observed a single time. This chain connects TRBV9 to TRBJ2-3; D not certain. The CDR3 extends over 14 amino acids. The V gene's germline CDR1 is SGDLS and CDR2 YYNGEE. Trimming stripped 1 base from V and 4 bases from J, with 10 bases between. CDR3: CASSVRKVPDTQYF. For the CDR3, the DNA is TGTGCCAGCAGCGTAAGGAAGGTCCCAGATACGCAGTATTTT.

This sequence joins TRBV9 and TRBJ2-7, with 12 bases that match TRBD1. The germline CDR1 and CDR2 sequences are SGDLS and YYNGEE. The V and J ends lost 3 bases and 5 bases, in that order; junction bases with no gene match: 9. The CDR3 runs to 16 residues. CDR3 nucleotide sequence: TGTGCCAGCAGCGCAGGAGAGGGACAGGGGGCCCACGAGCAGTACTTC. Its translation: CASSAGEGQGAHEQYF.

The rearrangement links TRBV6-1 to TRBJ1-4, with 7 bases aligning to TRBD1. The germline CDR1 and CDR2 sequences are MNHNS and SASEGT. V dropped 6 bases and J dropped 5; count of bases not matched to a gene: 9. The CDR3 loop spans 15 amino acids. CDR3 nucleotide sequence: TGTGCCAGCAGACCTCGACAGGGAAGGAATGAAAAACTGTTTTTT. This sequence encodes CASRPRQGRNEKLFF.

This clonotype was observed a few times. This rearrangement joins TRBV6-5 to TRBJ1-1; D perhaps matches TRBD1 (5 bases). This CDR3 region has 12 residues. Germline-derived CDR1 and CDR2 are MNHEY and SVGAGI. Trimming stripped 8 bases from V and 8 bases from J, with 15 bases between. The CDR3 spells CASSEGLLEAFF. The CDR3, as DNA: TGTGCCAGCTCCGAGGGGCTTCTGGAAGCTTTCTTT.

This clonotype came up a few times. The chain employs TRBV2 and TRBJ1-5; D might be TRBD1 (5 bases). Trimming took 3 bases from V and 7 from J, leaving 10 bases between them. This CDR3 has 13 residues. The germline gives CDR1 SNHLY, CDR2 FYNNEI. The DNA for the CDR3 is TGTGCCAGCAGTGAGGGGGGGTGGCAGCCCCAGCATTTT. Translation: CASSEGGWQPQHF. Full variable domain (outside the CDR3, taken from reference TRBV2 and TRBJ1-5): EPEVTQTPSHQVTQMGQEVILRCVPISNHLYFYWYRQILGQKVEFLVSFYNNEISEKSEIFDDQFSVERPDGSNFTLKIRSTKLEDSAMYFCASSEGGWQPQHFGDGTRLSIL.

This chain links TRBV2 with TRBJ1-2; D unclear. Trimming stripped 3 bases from V and 3 bases from J, with 11 bases between. The CDR3 extends over 14 amino acids. Germline V CDR1 and CDR2: SNHLY, FYNNEI. CDR3 amino acids: CASSERQAYYGYTF. Here the CDR3 DNA reads TGTGCCAGCAGTGAGCGGCAGGCCTACTATGGCTACACCTTC.